This TCR beta chain was recorded in a study of T cell changes during pregnancy in multiple sclerosis. The assay was immunoSEQ multiplex PCR, and TCRdb's table has in-frame clones only and misses some. Counted here are 100,000 to 140,000 clones, 85% to 95% occurring once; the ten biggest clones make up less than 0.9%. The CDR3 is made up of 14 amino acids. Trimming removed 5 bases from V and 4 bases from J, with 14 bases in between. Germline assignment: CDR1 SEHNR and CDR2 FQNEAQ (reference sequence). Sequencing used peripheral blood, obtained in the third trimester of pregnancy. This TCR derives from a female donor in good health, enrolled as a control in a pregnancy study. The chain is built from TRBV7-9 and TRBJ1-2; D is possibly TRBD1 (5 bases). In DNA, the CDR3 is TGTGCCAGCAGCCTTTTGACAGCTCCCTATGGCTACACCTTC. Translating it yields CASSLLTAPYGYTF.